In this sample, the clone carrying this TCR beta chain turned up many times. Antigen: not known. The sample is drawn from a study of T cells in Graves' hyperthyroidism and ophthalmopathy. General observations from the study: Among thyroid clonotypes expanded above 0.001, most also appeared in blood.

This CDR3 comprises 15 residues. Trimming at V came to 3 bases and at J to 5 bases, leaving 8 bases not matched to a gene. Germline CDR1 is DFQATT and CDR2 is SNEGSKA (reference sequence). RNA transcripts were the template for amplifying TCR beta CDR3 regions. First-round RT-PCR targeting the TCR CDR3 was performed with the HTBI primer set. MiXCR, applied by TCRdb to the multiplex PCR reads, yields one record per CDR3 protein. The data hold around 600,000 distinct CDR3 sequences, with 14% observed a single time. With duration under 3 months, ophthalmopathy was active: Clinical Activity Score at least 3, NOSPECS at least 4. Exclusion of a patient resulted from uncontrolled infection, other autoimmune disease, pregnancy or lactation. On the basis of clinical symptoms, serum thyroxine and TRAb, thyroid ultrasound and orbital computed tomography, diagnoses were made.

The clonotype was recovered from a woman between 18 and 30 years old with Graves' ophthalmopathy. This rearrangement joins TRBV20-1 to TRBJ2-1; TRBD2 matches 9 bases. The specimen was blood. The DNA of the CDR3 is TGCAGTGCTAGTCCCCTAGCGGGACCGAACAATGAGCAGTTCTTC. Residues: CSASPLAGPNNEQFF.